This passage covers 32 T cell receptor beta chains from one sample sequenced in a study of blood T cell repertoires in COVID-19. Method: immunoSEQ multiplex PCR; TCRdb's copy keeps in-frame clones and lacks some. The table has a few hundred thousand clones, around four fifths seen once. Material: peripheral blood. The receptors originated from a woman aged 45 to 65 with acute or convalescent COVID-19.

This chain joins TRBV2 and TRBJ2-2; 10 bases align to TRBD1. CDR1 SNHLY and CDR2 FYNNEI come from the germline V gene. This CDR3 has 15 residues. Trimming at V came to 9 bases and at J to 5 bases, leaving 9 bases not matched to a gene. This CDR3 reads CASDPGQGKTGELFF. The CDR3 nucleotides read TGTGCCAGTGATCCGGGACAGGGGAAGACCGGGGAGCTGTTTTTT.

J is TRBJ1-5 and V is TRBV5-6; perhaps TRBD1 as D (6 bases). The V gene lost 4 bases and the J gene lost 4 bases, with 12 bases spanning the gap. The germline V gene has CDR1 SGHDT and CDR2 YYEEEE. The CDR3 has 14 residues. The CDR3 nucleotides are TGTGCCAGCAGCCTTACAGGGATAAATCAGCCCCAGCATTTT. Translation: CASSLTGINQPQHF.

The chain joins TRBV7-2 to TRBJ2-3; TRBD2 matches at 8 bases. The CDR3 loop spans 14 amino acids. CDR1 is SGHTA, CDR2 FQGNSA, per germline. Trimming at V came to 10 bases and at J to 6 bases, leaving 12 bases not matched to a gene. CDR3 bases: TGTGCCACAGCCGGGGGGGGGCGGTACGATACGCAGTATTTT. Protein product: CATAGGGRYDTQYF. The variable domain in full, completed from reference TRBV7-2 and TRBJ2-3, reads GAGVSQSPSNKVTEKGKDVELRCDPISGHTALYWYRQSLGQGLEFLIYFQGNSAPDKSGLPSDRFSAERTGGSVSTLTIQRTQQEDSAVYLCATAGGGRYDTQYFGPGTRLTVL.

This clone came up once. The gene calls are TRBV5-1 and TRBJ1-2, with TRBD1 identical over 11 bases. Germline V gene sequence: CDR1 SGHRS, CDR2 YFSETQ. This CDR3 region has 14 residues. With V trimmed by 1 base and J by 6 bases, 2 bases remained unmatched. CDR3 residues: CASSLWDRGDGYTF. The CDR3 nucleotides read TGCGCCAGCAGCTTGTGGGACAGGGGGGATGGCTACACCTTC.

J is TRBJ1-1 and V is TRBV6-4; D may be TRBD1 (5 bases). The CDR3 contains 16 residues. The ends were cut back, 0 bases at V and 0 bases at J, with 11 bases in the middle. Germline lookup yields CDR1 MRHNA and CDR2 SNTAGT. In DNA form, the CDR3 reads TGTGCCAGCAGTGACTCTGGAAGGGGTCTGAACACTGAAGCTTTCTTT. This translates into CASSDSGRGLNTEAFF.

The rearrangement uses TRBV7-2 and TRBJ2-4, with D possibly matching TRBD2 (6 bases). Trimming removed 5 bases from V and 9 bases from J, with 11 bases in between. Germline loops: CDR1 SGHTA, CDR2 FQGNSA. CDR3 length equals 12 residues. The CDR3 sequence: CASSHKAGIQYF. CDR3 sequence (DNA): TGTGCCAGCAGCCACAAAGCGGGCATTCAGTACTTC. Complete variable domain (other parts from reference TRBV7-2 and TRBJ2-4): GAGVSQSPSNKVTEKGKDVELRCDPISGHTALYWYRQSLGQGLEFLIYFQGNSAPDKSGLPSDRFSAERTGGSVSTLTIQRTQQEDSAVYLCASSHKAGIQYFGAGTRLSVL.

In its sample, this clone was seen once. J is TRBJ2-1 and V is TRBV2, with TRBD1 matching 9 bases. The CDR3 has 15 amino acids. CDR1 is SNHLY, CDR2 FYNNEI, per germline. The ends lost 3 bases at V and 8 bases at J; junction bases unmatched: 8. The CDR3 region is CASSDYLQGAHEQFF. The CDR3 DNA reads as TGTGCCAGCAGTGATTATTTACAGGGGGCCCATGAGCAGTTCTTC.

As to this clone: The same CDR3 can be traced to other DNA sequences in this sample. The chain couples TRBV9 to TRBJ2-7; 11 bases agree with TRBD2. Germline V lookup: CDR1 SGDLS, CDR2 YYNGEE. The ends lost 3 bases at V and 0 bases at J; junction bases unmatched: 2. The CDR3 is 15 amino acids. For the CDR3, the DNA is TGTGCCAGCAGCGCCACTAGCGGGAGCTCCTACGAGCAGTACTTC. Translation: CASSATSGSSYEQYF.

In the case of this clone: A read error may be the cause here, since a much bigger clone is one base away. The rearrangement joins TRBV6-5 to TRBJ1-6; 9 bases map to TRBD1. The CDR3 is 14 residues long. V shed 5 bases and J 6 bases; nucleotides not matched to a gene: 2. Germline values: CDR1 MNHEY, CDR2 SVGAGI. The DNA for the CDR3 is TGTGCCAGCAGTCGGGACAGGGTTAATTCACCCCTCCACTTT. It is translated as CASSRDRVNSPLHF.

The chain employs TRBV11-2 and TRBJ1-2; D call uncertain. The germline CDR1 and CDR2 sequences are SGHAT and FQNNGV. The V gene lost 1 base and the J gene lost 7 bases, with 10 bases spanning the gap. CDR3 length: 13 amino acids. This CDR3 is CASSLGGIGGYTF. The DNA of the CDR3 is TGTGCCAGCAGCTTAGGAGGGATCGGTGGCTACACCTTC.

The chain couples TRBV12-3 or TRBV12-4 to TRBJ2-5; D unclear. With 6 bases removed from V and 3 bases from J, the gap between germline ends came to 11 bases. The CDR3 has 13 residues. The CDR3 is CASSSETEETQYF. In nucleotides, the CDR3 is TGTGCCAGCAGCTCGGAGACGGAAGAGACCCAGTACTTC.

The chain recombines TRBV28 with TRBJ1-1; D is unresolved. CDR1 and CDR2 (germline): MDHEN, SYDVKM. V was clipped by 0 bases and J by 0 bases, with 5 bases between them. There are 14 residues in the CDR3. CDR3: CASSLWQMNTEAFF. As DNA, the CDR3 is TGTGCCAGCAGTTTATGGCAGATGAACACTGAAGCTTTCTTT.

This chain uses TRBV30 with TRBJ1-3; 8 bases map to TRBD1. Germline V CDR1 and CDR2: GTSNPN, SVGIG (reference sequence). CDR3 length equals 21 residues. V gave up 5 bases and J gave up 3 bases; unmatched junction bases: 27. The CDR3 DNA follows: TGTGCCTGGCAAGACTACAGGGGGACCCCCCTGGAATTAGCGCGTGGAAACACCATATATTTT. Residues: CAWQDYRGTPLELARGNTIYF.

V is TRBV7-3 and J is TRBJ2-3, with D possibly matching TRBD2 (6 bases). Trimming shortened V by 5 bases and J by 6 bases, and 18 bases separated the two germline ends. Looked up from germline, CDR1 is SGHTA and CDR2 is FQGTGA. The CDR3 covers 15 residues. CDR3 region: CASSPPQGGRDTQYF. As DNA, the CDR3 is TGTGCCAGCAGCCCCCCCCAGGGAGGTAGGGATACGCAGTATTTT. Complete variable domain (other parts from reference TRBV7-3 and TRBJ2-3): GAGVSQTPSNKVTEKGKYVELRCDPISGHTALYWYRQSLGQGPEFLIYFQGTGAADDSGLPNDRFFAVRPEGSVSTLKIQRTERGDSAVYLCASSPPQGGRDTQYFGPGTRLTVL.

The rearrangement joins TRBV4-2 to TRBJ2-1, with TRBD2 matching 10 bases. The CDR3 contains 15 residues. J gave up 5 bases and V 1 base, and 2 bases lay outside the gene matches. Germline V gives CDR1 LGHNA, CDR2 YNFKEQ. The CDR3 protein is CASSQGTSGDNEQFF. CDR3 nucleotide sequence: TGTGCCAGCAGCCAAGGGACTAGCGGTGACAATGAGCAGTTCTTC.

The CDR3 sequence is CSVYRDRGTDEQFF. CDR3 nucleotide sequence: TGCAGCGTTTACCGGGACAGGGGTACGGATGAGCAGTTCTTC. The V and J genes are TRBV29-1 and TRBJ2-1, with 10 bases identical to TRBD1. The CDR3 spans 14 residues. The germline V gene encodes CDR1 SQVTM and CDR2 ANQGSEA. Germline trimming cut 5 bases from V and 8 bases from J; bases unmatched to any gene: 9.

The rearrangement links TRBV29-1 to TRBJ1-4; D is ambiguous. Germline CDR1 reads SQVTM; CDR2 reads ANQGSEA. This CDR3 is 11 amino acids long. Deletions cut 5 bases from V and 6 bases from J, with 7 bases between. The CDR3 bases are TGCAGCGTTCTCCTTTATGAAAAACTGTTTTTT. Protein product: CSVLLYEKLFF.

This chain connects TRBV6-5 to TRBJ2-1; 7 bases agree with TRBD2. Germline CDR1 is MNHEY and CDR2 is SVGAGI. After removal of 7 bases from V and 5 bases from J, the junction contained 5 bases not matched to a gene. The CDR3 consists of 13 residues. The CDR3 sequence: CASMRETHNEQFF. The CDR3 nucleotides are TGTGCCAGCATGCGGGAGACCCACAATGAGCAGTTCTTC.

The chain employs TRBV3-1 (or the pseudogene TRBV3-2) and TRBJ1-1; D remains unclear. V was shortened by 0 bases and J by 5 bases, with 4 bases between the two germline ends. Germline V CDR1 and CDR2: LGHDT, YNNKEL (reference sequence). The CDR3 spans 12 residues. CDR3 DNA: TGTGCCAGCAGCCAAGAGACAACTGAAGCTTTCTTT. Protein sequence: CASSQETTEAFF.

The DNA of the CDR3 is TGTGCCAGCAGCAATAGGGAGGACAGGAGACGAGAAAAACTGTTTTTT. It specifies CASSNREDRRREKLFF. The chain has TRBV21-1 and TRBJ1-4; TRBD1, the table's D call, was not compared with the DNA. TRBV21-1 is labeled a pseudogene. The CDR3 runs to 16 residues.

A few counts support this clone. J is TRBJ1-2 and V is TRBV11-2; 7 positions agree with TRBD1. V lost 3 bases and J lost 4; bases outside the gene matches: 8. In germline, CDR1 is SGHAT, CDR2 FQNNGV. CDR3 size: 15 residues. The CDR3 region is CASSFTGAEGYGYTF. The CDR3 nucleotides are TGTGCCAGCAGCTTTACAGGGGCGGAAGGCTATGGCTACACCTTC.

The CDR3 protein is CASSYSGEDTQYF. CDR3 nucleotides: TGTGCCAGCAGCTATTCCGGAGAAGATACGCAGTATTTT. The V gene is TRBV7-3, the J gene TRBJ2-3; D remains ambiguous. V dropped 4 bases and J dropped 5 bases, with 10 bases sitting between them. The V gene's germline CDR1 is SGHTA and CDR2 FQGTGA. The CDR3 sequence is 13 residues long.

This chain connects TRBV7-8 to TRBJ2-2; 10 bases are a match to TRBD1. Germline V CDR1 and CDR2: SGHVS, FQNEAQ. V gave up 6 bases and J gave up 5 bases; unmatched junction bases: 6. This CDR3 is built from 15 residues. The DNA for the CDR3 is TGTGCCAGCAGTCGACCGGGACAGGGGACCGGGGAGCTGTTTTTT. Translated: CASSRPGQGTGELFF.

This chain connects TRBV10-3 to TRBJ1-5; TRBD1 matches at 7 bases. V dropped 6 bases and J dropped 8; count of bases not matched to a gene: 13. Germline V gene data show CDR1 as ENHRY and CDR2 as SYGVKD. This CDR3 spans 15 amino acids. CDR3 loop: CAISPSTGEGEPQHF. The CDR3 DNA reads as TGTGCCATCAGCCCGAGTACAGGGGAAGGAGAGCCCCAGCATTTT.

The chain carries TRBV6-6 and TRBJ1-3; 9 bases are shared with TRBD1. This CDR3 has 16 amino acids. V lost 8 bases and J lost 0; bases outside the gene matches: 8. Germline V gene sequence: CDR1 MNHNY, CDR2 SVGAGI (reference sequence). The CDR3 bases are TGTGCCAGCGGGACAGGGCGGCACCTCTCTGGAAACACCATATATTTT. It encodes CASGTGRHLSGNTIYF.

This chain connects TRBV19 to TRBJ1-5, with a possible D match to TRBD1 (6 bases). Trimming took off 6 bases at V and 0 bases at J, with 15 bases between the two ends. CDR3 length equals 16 residues. Germline V CDR1 and CDR2: LNHDA, SQIVND (reference sequence). DNA for the CDR3: TGTGCCAGTAGGCCTGGAACAGGGCGTAGCAATCAGCCCCAGCATTTT. Residues: CASRPGTGRSNQPQHF.

The V call is TRBV12-5, the J call TRBJ1-5; 8 bases are shared with TRBD1. V trimming: 0 bases; J trimming: 4 bases; junction bases outside the gene matches: 8. The length of the CDR3 is 17 residues. The germline V gene has CDR1 LGHNT and CDR2 FRNRAP. The CDR3 loop is CASGLVRGTGVNQPQHF. CDR3 bases: TGTGCTAGTGGTTTGGTACGGGGGACAGGAGTAAATCAGCCCCAGCATTTT.

This rearrangement joins TRBV5-4 to TRBJ1-2; no clear D. From germline, CDR1 is SGHNT and CDR2 YYREEE (reference sequence). Trimming removed 0 bases from V and 12 bases from J, with 15 bases in between. The CDR3 totals 13 residues. The CDR3 is CASSLVFGEGHTF. CDR3 nucleotides: TGTGCCAGCAGCTTGGTCTTTGGGGAGGGCCACACCTTC.

The chain couples TRBV6-5 to TRBJ1-2; D unclear. The CDR3 runs to 12 residues. The germline V gene has CDR1 MNHEY and CDR2 SVGAGI. V was pared by 1 base and J by 8 bases, with 8 bases between. The CDR3 DNA is TGTGCCAGCAGTTACTTGGGCAACGGCTACACCTTC. Residues: CASSYLGNGYTF.

This chain uses TRBV6-2 or TRBV6-3 with TRBJ2-5, with D possibly being TRBD2 (6 bases). Trimming removed 5 bases at V and 0 bases at J, with 10 bases between. This CDR3 is 14 amino acids long. Germline values: CDR1 MNHEY, CDR2 SVGEGT. The CDR3 nucleotides are TGTGCCAGCAGTAGGCTAGCGAACCAAGAGACCCAGTACTTC. It encodes CASSRLANQETQYF.

The DNA for the CDR3 is TGTGCCACCAGTGATACACAGGGTTTAGAACTGTTTTTT. Protein: CATSDTQGLELFF. The chain uses TRBV24-1 and TRBJ1-4, with a tentative D call TRBD1 (6 bases). This CDR3 has 13 amino acids. CDR1 is KGHDR, CDR2 SFDVKD, per germline. Deletions cut 3 bases from V and 12 bases from J, with 13 bases between.

V gene TRBV7-2 combines with J gene TRBJ1-2, with D maybe TRBD1 (5 bases). Germline CDR1 and CDR2: SGHTA and FQGNSA. The V end lost 4 bases, the J end lost 5 bases, and 20 bases lay between the germline ends. This CDR3 spans 16 amino acids. The CDR3 DNA follows: TGTGCCAGCAGCTCCACCCCGGGGGAAGGCGGATATGGCTACACCTTC. Protein sequence: CASSSTPGEGGYGYTF.